These 13 T cell receptor beta chains came from one sample sequenced in a study of OX40 agonist ivuxolimab in advanced cancers. Sequencing used immunoSEQ multiplex PCR; TCRdb keeps in-frame clones, though not all of them. The data contain 66,000 or so clones, roughly 80% of them singletons. This sample comprised CD4+ or CD8+ T cells sorted from blood, obtained in a trial of the OX40 agonist ivuxolimab. These receptors came from an adult with an advanced solid tumor such as melanoma, head and neck, liver or kidney cancer.

V usage is TRBV7-8 and J usage is TRBJ1-2; 7 positions match TRBD1. With 4 bases clipped from V and 5 bases from J, the junction kept 4 bases outside the gene matches. The germline CDR1 and CDR2 sequences are SGHVS and FQNEAQ. CDR3 length: 13 amino acids. The CDR3 DNA sequence: TGTGCCAGCAGCTCCCAGGGGGAGTATGGCTACACCTTC. Translating gives CASSSQGEYGYTF.

V is TRBV7-8 and J is TRBJ2-5; perhaps TRBD2 as D (6 bases). CDR3 length: 15 amino acids. V lost 1 base to trimming and J lost 5 bases, with 14 bases between them. CDR1 is SGHVS, CDR2 FQNEAQ, per germline. The CDR3 spells CASSLGRASGETQYF. DNA of the CDR3: TGTGCCAGCAGCTTAGGTCGGGCCAGCGGGGAGACCCAGTACTTC.

In its sample, this clone was seen a few times. The J gene is TRBJ2-1, the V gene TRBV5-6; 8 nucleotides align to TRBD2. Trimming took 7 bases from V and 0 from J; bases not matched to a gene: 6. The germline V gene encodes CDR1 SGHDT and CDR2 YYEEEE. This CDR3 has 15 amino acids. For the CDR3, the DNA is TGTGCCAGCTCCCCGGGGGGGGACTCCTACAATGAGCAGTTCTTC. It specifies CASSPGGDSYNEQFF.

The rearrangement links TRBV19 to TRBJ1-2, with D possibly matching TRBD1 (6 bases). Germline assignment: CDR1 LNHDA and CDR2 SQIVND (reference sequence). V lost 6 bases and J lost 2, with 13 bases in between. The CDR3 has 14 amino acids. CDR3 in DNA: TGTGCCAGTAGCTATACAGGGTTCAACTATGGCTACACCTTC. Its translation: CASSYTGFNYGYTF.

The gene calls are TRBV14 and TRBJ1-1, with TRBD1 matching 8 bases. CDR1 and CDR2 (germline): SGHDN, FVKESK. V was clipped by 1 base and J by 6 bases; unmatched bases: 4. The CDR3 totals 14 residues. CDR3 amino acids: CASSQVTGGAEAFF. CDR3 coding DNA: TGTGCCAGCAGCCAAGTCACAGGGGGTGCTGAAGCTTTCTTT.

This chain uses TRBV2 with TRBJ2-7; perhaps D is TRBD1 or TRBD2 (6 bases each). Germline values: CDR1 SNHLY, CDR2 FYNNEI. The CDR3 totals 14 residues. V lost 4 bases to trimming and J lost 5 bases, with 15 bases between them. CDR3 DNA sequence: TGTGCCAGCAGTGCGGGGGCGGGTATTGACGAGCAGTACTTC. Translating it yields CASSAGAGIDEQYF.

The CDR3 loop is CASRYYGDEQYF. CDR3 coding DNA: TGTGCCAGCAGGTACTATGGGGACGAGCAGTACTTC. The chain couples TRBV2 to TRBJ2-7, with D unresolved. This CDR3 region has 12 residues. Germline V lookup: CDR1 SNHLY, CDR2 FYNNEI. V lost 6 bases, J lost 5 bases, and 11 bases lay in between.

This clone appeared a few times. The chain links TRBV19 to TRBJ1-1; D not certain. CDR3 length equals 13 residues. V dropped 5 bases and J dropped 3 bases, with 10 bases sitting between them. From germline, CDR1 is LNHDA and CDR2 SQIVND (reference sequence). The CDR3 loop reads CASSFRVDTEAFF. CDR3 DNA sequence: TGTGCCAGTAGTTTCCGTGTCGACACTGAAGCTTTCTTT.

V usage is TRBV15 and J usage is TRBJ2-7; the D is unclear. Germline values: CDR1 LNHNV, CDR2 YYDKDF (reference sequence). This CDR3 is 14 amino acids long. The V end lost 2 bases, the J end lost 0 bases, and 8 bases lay between the germline ends. The CDR3 reads CATSRQAPSYEQYF. The CDR3 nucleotides are TGTGCCACCAGCAGACAGGCACCCTCCTACGAGCAGTACTTC.

The gene calls are TRBV10-3 and TRBJ1-3; no firm D call. The CDR3 totals 15 residues. V was trimmed by 10 bases and J by 4 bases, leaving 20 bases between them. CDR1 ENHRY and CDR2 SYGVKD come from the germline V gene. For the CDR3, the DNA is TGTGCCACCTTGACGGATCCAAACCCGGGAAACACCATATATTTT. It translates to CATLTDPNPGNTIYF.

This chain links TRBV5-6 with TRBJ1-2; tentatively, D is TRBD1 (5 bases). The germline gives CDR1 SGHDT, CDR2 YYEEEE. V dropped 0 bases and J dropped 6 bases, with 12 bases sitting between them. This CDR3 has 14 residues. The CDR3 nucleotides read TGTGCCAGCAGCTTGGGGCAGGGCAGGGATGGCTACACCTTC. Its translation is CASSLGQGRDGYTF. Complete variable domain (other parts from reference TRBV5-6 and TRBJ1-2): DAGVTQSPTHLIKTRGQQVTLRCSPKSGHDTVSWYQQALGQGPQFIFQYYEEEERQRGNFPDRFSGHQFPNYSSELNVNALLLGDSALYLCASSLGQGRDGYTFGSGTRLTVV.

The V call is TRBV5-1, the J call TRBJ1-4, with D unresolved. The V and J ends lost 1 base and 1 base respectively, with 11 bases between them. CDR3 length: 16 residues. Germline CDR1 is SGHRS and CDR2 is YFSETQ. The CDR3 reads CASSLSGMGTNEKLFF. The CDR3 DNA is TGCGCCAGCAGCTTGTCGGGGATGGGAACTAATGAAAAACTGTTTTTT.

The chain's CDR3 is CASMGRSNSGNTIYF. DNA of the CDR3: TGTGCCAGCATGGGGCGATCGAACTCTGGAAACACCATATATTTT. This rearrangement joins TRBV28 to TRBJ1-3; tentative D call: TRBD1 (5 bases). Deletions cut 7 bases from V and 0 bases from J, with 13 bases between. The CDR3 spans 15 residues. Germline V gene data show CDR1 as MDHEN and CDR2 as SYDVKM.